This T cell receptor (beta chain) originates from a study of T cells in Graves' hyperthyroidism and ophthalmopathy. Every diagnosis used clinical symptoms, serum thyroxine and TRAb, thyroid ultrasound and orbital computed tomography. TCR beta CDR3 sequences were amplified from RNA transcripts. A first-round RT-PCR of the TCR CDR3 used the HTBI primer set. One entry per CDR3 protein, called by TCRdb with MiXCR from the multiplex PCR reads. The repertoire holds a few hundred thousand distinct CDR3 sequences, with about half as singletons. As regards this clonotype: What it binds is not known. Here the CDR3 omits its conserved ending phenylalanine or tryptophan, so a read error is the likely source.

General study points: Peripheral blood also featured most of the thyroid clonotypes expanded above 0.001.

Sequenced: peripheral blood or thyroid tissue (not recorded which). The clonotype originates from a woman younger than 30 with Graves' hyperthyroidism.

This CDR3 is CASSVGSPPPLHL. CDR3 DNA: TGCGCCAGCAGTGTGGGCAGCCCTCCACCCCTCCACCTT. The chain uses TRBV10-2 and TRBJ1-6; no clear D. V was trimmed by 4 bases and J by 11 bases, leaving 12 bases between them. Germline CDR1 and CDR2: WSHSY and SAAADI. CDR3 length equals 13 residues.